The 4 T cell receptor beta chains listed next were all sequenced from one sample in a study of shared clonotypes between healthy human individuals. Clones were sequenced by immunoSEQ multiplex PCR, and TCRdb holds only the in-frame ones, with some missing. The sample includes approximately 440,000 clones, around 77% of them seen just once. The sample consisted of PBMCs. The receptors here all came from a middle-aged woman in good health. Some clones in this sample may be carry-over from other donors' samples.

V gene TRBV19 combines with J gene TRBJ1-2; no definite D call. The CDR3 is made up of 17 amino acids. V shed 3 bases and J shed 7 bases, with 24 bases lying between them. The germline V gene has CDR1 LNHDA and CDR2 SQIVND (reference sequence). The CDR3 here is CASSMGFPSAIEAGYTF. The CDR3 region has the DNA TGTGCCAGTAGTATGGGGTTCCCCTCAGCGATTGAGGCTGGCTACACCTTC.

This chain links TRBV5-1 with TRBJ2-5; D perhaps matches TRBD2 (5 bases). The CDR3 is 14 residues long. Germline V lookup: CDR1 SGHRS, CDR2 YFSETQ. Trimming pared 2 bases from V and 5 bases from J, leaving 13 bases between. The CDR3, as DNA: TGCGCCAGCAGCTTACGGGAACCAAGGGAGACCCAGTACTTC. Amino acid sequence: CASSLREPRETQYF. The full variable domain, completed using reference TRBV5-1 and TRBJ2-5, is KAGVTQTPRYLIKTRGQQVTLSCSPISGHRSVSWYQQTPGQGLQFLFEYFSETQRNKGNFPGRFSGRQFSNSRSEMNVSTLELGDSALYLCASSLREPRETQYFGPGTRLLVL.

The V gene is TRBV10-2, the J gene TRBJ2-1; TRBD2 agrees at 16 bases. Losses at the gene ends were 6 bases for V and 5 bases for J; bases not matched to a gene: 16. This CDR3 comprises 20 residues. Germline assignment: CDR1 WSHSY and CDR2 SAAADI. The CDR3 region has the DNA TGCGCCAGCAGCCTACCGGGACTAGCGGGAGGGCGCGTGGGTAACAATGAGCAGTTCTTC. Amino acid sequence: CASSLPGLAGGRVGNNEQFF.

The chain uses TRBV7-8 and TRBJ1-1, with D uncertain. The CDR3 consists of 14 residues. With 0 bases removed from V and 0 bases from J, the gap between germline ends came to 5 bases. The germline gives CDR1 SGHVS, CDR2 FQNEAQ. The CDR3 DNA sequence: TGTGCCAGCAGCTTAGCCAGTCTGAACACTGAAGCTTTCTTT. Its translation: CASSLASLNTEAFF.